Each of the 14 T cell receptor beta chains below was sequenced from the same sample in a study of blood T cell repertoires in COVID-19. Assay used: immunoSEQ multiplex PCR; TCRdb lists only in-frame clones, some missing. Of some 320,000 clones listed, about 89% are singletons. The sequenced sample was PBMCs or T cells enriched from blood (not recorded which). The receptors come from a man in his sixties who had recovered from COVID-19.

The rearrangement uses TRBV21-1 and TRBJ2-5; the table gives TRBD1 as D, unverified against the DNA. TRBV21-1 is a pseudogene locus. The CDR3 spans 11 residues. CDR3 residues: CASTNRTIKYF. The CDR3 nucleotides read TGTGCCAGCACCAATCGGACAATAAAGTACTTC.

This clone is a singleton in its sample. This chain uses TRBV6-5 with TRBJ2-5, with 11 positions matching TRBD2. The CDR3 runs 16 residues. V lost 4 bases and J lost 4; bases outside the gene matches: 8. Germline CDR1 and CDR2: MNHEY and SVGAGI. CDR3 nucleotide sequence: TGTGCCAGCAGTTGGTCTAGCGGGAGGTCTCGAGAGACCCAGTACTTC. This gives the protein CASSWSSGRSRETQYF.

This clone was detected only a few times. The rearrangement joins TRBV7-3 to TRBJ2-3, with D tentatively TRBD2 (6 bases). V was trimmed by 5 bases and J by 2 bases, leaving 14 bases between them. The CDR3 covers 15 residues. CDR1 and CDR2 from the germline V gene are SGHTA and FQGTGA. As DNA, the CDR3 is TGTGCCAGCAGCCGGACCGGGACTGACACAGATACGCAGTATTTT. Translated, it gives CASSRTGTDTDTQYF.

The rearrangement joins TRBV7-2 to TRBJ1-2, with a possible D match to TRBD1 (6 bases). The CDR3 contains 14 residues. V gave up 6 bases and J gave up 1 base, with 12 bases separating them. CDR1 SGHTA and CDR2 FQGNSA come from the germline V gene. The CDR3, as DNA: TGTGCCAGCAGTTCCTTACAGGGTAACTATGGCTACACCTTC. Translating it yields CASSSLQGNYGYTF.

In its sample, this clone was seen once. The CDR3 bases are TGTGCCAGCAGTTCACCCGCGGGAGGGTTAGACAATGAGCAGTTCTTC. Protein product: CASSSPAGGLDNEQFF. V is TRBV28 and J is TRBJ2-1, with TRBD2 matching 9 bases. With 4 bases clipped from V and 5 bases from J, the junction kept 9 bases outside the gene matches. The CDR3 length is 16 residues. CDR1 and CDR2 (germline): MDHEN, SYDVKM. Supplemented by reference TRBV28 and TRBJ2-1, the full variable domain reads DVKVTQSSRYLVKRTGEKVFLECVQDMDHENMFWYRQDPGLGLRLIYFSYDVKMKEKGDIPEGYSVSREKKERFSLILESASTNQTSMYLCASSSPAGGLDNEQFFGPGTRLTVL.

The chain uses TRBV7-2 and TRBJ2-7; 10 bases are shared with TRBD2. V shed 1 base, J shed 2 bases, and the junction held 5 bases outside the gene matches. This CDR3 is 16 amino acids long. Germline V gene sequence: CDR1 SGHTA, CDR2 FQGNSA. The CDR3 region has the DNA TGTGCCAGCAGCTTAGGTGGGACTAGCGCCGCCTACGAGCAGTACTTC. Translation gives CASSLGGTSAAYEQYF.

This chain uses TRBV19 with TRBJ2-3; TRBD2 matches 13 bases. J gave up 2 bases and V 5 bases, and 1 base lay outside the gene matches. CDR1 LNHDA and CDR2 SQIVND come from the germline V gene (reference sequence). This CDR3 spans 15 amino acids. CDR3 nucleotide sequence: TGTGCCAGTAGTGGGACTAGCGGGAACACAGATACGCAGTATTTT. Protein sequence: CASSGTSGNTDTQYF.

The genes are TRBV12-3 or TRBV12-4 and TRBJ1-3, with 7 bases matching TRBD1. With V trimmed by 8 bases and J by 9 bases, 10 bases remained unmatched. This CDR3 is 13 amino acids long. CDR3 sequence: CASGPGGRGTIYF. CDR3 bases: TGTGCCAGCGGCCCAGGGGGTCGCGGCACCATATATTTT.

V and J are TRBV18 and TRBJ2-1, with D unclear. This CDR3 has 12 amino acids. The V end was cut by 3 bases, the J end by 9 bases, with 9 bases between. The germline gives CDR1 KGHSH, CDR2 LQKENI. CDR3 sequence reads: CASSPFIGEQFF. The CDR3 nucleotides are TGTGCCAGCTCACCTTTTATCGGTGAGCAGTTCTTC. Drawing the rest from reference TRBV18 and TRBJ2-1, the complete variable domain is NAGVMQNPRHLVRRRGQEARLRCSPMKGHSHVYWYRQLPEEGLKFMVYLQKENIIDESGMPKERFSAEFPKEGPSILRIQQVVRGDSAAYFCASSPFIGEQFFGPGTRLTVL.

This clone occurred a few times. The genes are TRBV24-1 and TRBJ1-1, with 9 bases aligning to TRBD1. The CDR3 runs 18 residues. Germline CDR1 reads KGHDR; CDR2 reads SFDVKD. Trimming cost V 2 bases and J 0 bases; bases outside gene matches: 9. CDR3 DNA sequence: TGTGCCACCAGTGATTCCAACCGGGACAGGGCGATGAACACTGAAGCTTTCTTT. This sequence encodes CATSDSNRDRAMNTEAFF.

This chain links TRBV6-2 or TRBV6-3 with TRBJ1-1, with no clear D. The CDR3 runs 13 residues. CDR1 is MNHEY and CDR2 is SVGEGT in the germline V gene. V dropped 4 bases and J dropped 0 bases, with 6 bases sitting between them. Here the CDR3 DNA reads TGTGCCAGCAGTTGGAGCATGAACACTGAAGCTTTCTTT. The encoded protein is CASSWSMNTEAFF.

This chain joins TRBV6-1 and TRBJ2-2; TRBD1 aligns across 7 bases. From germline, CDR1 is MNHNS and CDR2 SASEGT. The CDR3 contains 15 residues. Trimming at V came to 2 bases and at J to 0 bases, leaving 0 bases not matched to a gene. Here the CDR3 DNA reads TGTGCCAGCAGTGAACAGGGGGCGAACACCGGGGAGCTGTTTTTT. Residues: CASSEQGANTGELFF.

The CDR3 bases are TGTGCCAGCAGTCAGGGGACAGATAATTCACCCCTCCACTTT. Translation: CASSQGTDNSPLHF. The chain uses TRBV7-9 and TRBJ1-6; 7 nucleotides match TRBD1. The V gene end was trimmed by 6 bases and the J gene end by 5 bases; junction bases not matched to a gene: 4. Germline loops: CDR1 SEHNR, CDR2 FQNEAQ (reference sequence). The CDR3 runs to 14 residues.

In this sample, this clone turned up once. CDR3: CASSLALGSGSYEQYF. CDR3 nucleotide sequence: TGTGCCAGCAGCTTAGCCCTTGGTAGCGGGAGCTACGAGCAGTACTTC. The chain is built from TRBV7-8 and TRBJ2-7, with 9 nucleotides matching TRBD2. Germline V gene sequence: CDR1 SGHVS, CDR2 FQNEAQ. V lost 0 bases and J lost 3; bases outside the gene matches: 6. The CDR3 totals 16 residues.